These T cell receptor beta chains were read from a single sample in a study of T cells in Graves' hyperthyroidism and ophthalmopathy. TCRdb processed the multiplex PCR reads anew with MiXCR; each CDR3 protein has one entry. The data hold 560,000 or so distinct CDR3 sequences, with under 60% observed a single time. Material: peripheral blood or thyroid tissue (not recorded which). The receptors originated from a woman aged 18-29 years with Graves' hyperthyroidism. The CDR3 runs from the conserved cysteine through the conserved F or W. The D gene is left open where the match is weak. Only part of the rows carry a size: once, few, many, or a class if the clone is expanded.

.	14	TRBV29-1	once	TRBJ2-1	TGCAGCGTCGAGGGGACTGTGAGGTACAATGAGCAGTTCTTC	CSVEGTVRYNEQFF
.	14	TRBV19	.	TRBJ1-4	TGTGCCAGTAGTCCACGGGTCCCTAATGAAAAACTGTTTTTT	CASSPRVPNEKLFF
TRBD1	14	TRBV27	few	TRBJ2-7	TGTGCCAGCAGTTCACAGGACAGGGGCTACGAGCAGTACTTC	CASSSQDRGYEQYF
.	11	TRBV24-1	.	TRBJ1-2	TGTGCCAACAGCTTGGTGGGCTTCTACACCTTC	CANSLVGFYTF
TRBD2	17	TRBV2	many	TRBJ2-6	TGTGCCAGCAGTGCACTAGCGGGACACTCTGGGGCCAACGTCCTGACTTTC	CASSALAGHSGANVLTF
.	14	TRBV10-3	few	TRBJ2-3	TGTGCCATCAGTGAGTCGAGGAACACTGATACGCAGTATTTT	CAISESRNTDTQYF
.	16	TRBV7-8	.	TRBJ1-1	TGTGCCAGCAGCTTGGAACGGGTGAGACCGAACACTGAAGCTTTCTTT	CASSLERVRPNTEAFF
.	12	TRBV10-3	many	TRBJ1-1	TGTGCCATCGGCACGCGGGCCACTGAAGCTTTCTTT	CAIGTRATEAFF
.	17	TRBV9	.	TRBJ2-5	TGTGCCAGCAGCCCAGCCTCCGGGACCCTAGGGGGGGAGACCCAGTACTTC	CASSPASGTLGGETQYF
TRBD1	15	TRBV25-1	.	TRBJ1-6	TGTGCCAGCAGTGAATACGGGACAGGGACTTCACCCCTCCACTTT	CASSEYGTGTSPLHF
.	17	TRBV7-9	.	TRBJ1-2	TGTGCCAGCAGCTTGGCGGGGCAGGGCATTCCGAGCTATGGCTACACCTTC	CASSLAGQGIPSYGYTF
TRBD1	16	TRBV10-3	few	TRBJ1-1	TGTGCCAGCAGTGAATGGGACAGAGCTATGAACACTGAAGCTTTCTTT	CASSEWDRAMNTEAFF
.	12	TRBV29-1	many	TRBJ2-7	TGCAGCGTTGGGGGGGGGCTCTACGAGCAGTACTTC	CSVGGGLYEQYF
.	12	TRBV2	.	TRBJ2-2	TGTGCCAGCAGTGAAACATCCGGGGAGCTGTTTTTT	CASSETSGELFF
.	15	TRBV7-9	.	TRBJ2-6	TGTGGCAGCAGCGATGGGGGCTCTGGGGCCAACGTCCTGACTTTC	CGSSDGGSGANVLTF
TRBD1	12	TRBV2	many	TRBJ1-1	TGTGCCGGCCGACAGGGAGGGACTGAAGCTTTCTTT	CAGRQGGTEAFF
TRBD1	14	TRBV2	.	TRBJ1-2	TGTGCCAGCTCAGGGACAGGGTTCGCCTATGGCTACACCTTC	CASSGTGFAYGYTF
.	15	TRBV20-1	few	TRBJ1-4	TGCAGTGCTAGAGACGCAATGGACATAGATGAAAAACTGTTTTTT	CSARDAMDIDEKLFF
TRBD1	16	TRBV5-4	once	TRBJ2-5	TGTGCCGGCAGCTCTACCTACAGGGGGCTAGGAGAGACCCAGTACTTC	CAGSSTYRGLGETQYF
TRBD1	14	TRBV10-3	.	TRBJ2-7	TGTGCCATCAGACGGGACAGTGGATCCTACGAGCAGTACTTC	CAIRRDSGSYEQYF
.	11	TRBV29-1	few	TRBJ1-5	TGCAGCGCCGGAGGGGGGCAGCCCCAGCATTTT	CSAGGGQPQHF
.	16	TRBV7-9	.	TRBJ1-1	TGTGCCAGCAGCTTCTATTGGGACACCACCTACACTGAAGCTTTCTTT	CASSFYWDTTYTEAFF
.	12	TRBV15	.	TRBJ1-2	TGTACCCCCATAGAGGGCGGCTATGGCTACACCTTC	CTPIEGGYGYTF
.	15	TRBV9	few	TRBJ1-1	TGTGCCAGCAGCGTAGGTCCTGGATTGAACACTGAAGCTTTCTTT	CASSVGPGLNTEAFF
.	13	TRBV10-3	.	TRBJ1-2	TGTGCCATCAGTGCGCCAGAGAACTATGGCTACACCTTC	CAISAPENYGYTF
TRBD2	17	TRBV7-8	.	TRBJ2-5	TGTGCCAGCAGCCCCCGGCGGGGAGGTCAGCGGGAACGGACCCAGTACTTC	CASSPRRGGQRERTQYF
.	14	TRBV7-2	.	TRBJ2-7	TGTGCCAGCAGCTTAGGCGGGAAAACCTACGAGCAGTACTTC	CASSLGGKTYEQYF
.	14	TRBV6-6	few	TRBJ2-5	TGTGCCAGCAGTTACAAAGCTAACCGAGAGACCCAGTACTTC	CASSYKANRETQYF
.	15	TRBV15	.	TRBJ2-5	TGTGCCACCAGCAGAGATGCCAGTGGGGTAGAGACCCAGTACTTC	CATSRDASGVETQYF
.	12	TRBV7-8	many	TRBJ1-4	TGTGCCAGCAGCCATGAAGGACGTAGACTGTTTTTT	CASSHEGRRLFF
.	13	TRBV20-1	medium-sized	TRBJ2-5	TGCAGTGCTTGGATGTCGGATCAAGAGACCCAGTACTTC	CSAWMSDQETQYF
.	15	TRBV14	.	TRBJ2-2	TGTGCCAGCAGCCGCCCCCCAGGGTTCACCGGGGAGCTGTTTTTT	CASSRPPGFTGELFF
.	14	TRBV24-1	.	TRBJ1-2	TGTGCCACCAGTGATTCGTCAGGGAAGGATGGCTACACCTTC	CATSDSSGKDGYTF
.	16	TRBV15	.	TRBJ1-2	TGTGCCACCAGCAGCGTTAACGAGGTCGCGAACTATGGCTACACCTTC	CATSSVNEVANYGYTF
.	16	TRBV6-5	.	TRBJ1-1	TGTGCCATCAGTTACATTCGTAGGAGGATGAACACTGAAGCTTTCTTT	CAISYIRRRMNTEAFF
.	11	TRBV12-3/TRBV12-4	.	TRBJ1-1	TGTGCCAGCAGCGGGACCGTTGAAGCTTTCTTT	CASSGTVEAFF
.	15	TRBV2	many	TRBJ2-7	TGTGCCAGCAGTTTAGGACAGACGAGCTCCTACGAGCAGTACTTC	CASSLGQTSSYEQYF
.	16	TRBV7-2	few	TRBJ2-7	TGTGCCAGCAGCTTAGCGCAAATAGGTCTAACCTACGAGCAGTACTTC	CASSLAQIGLTYEQYF
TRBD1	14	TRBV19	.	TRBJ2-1	TGTGCCAGTAACACAGGGGGCACCTACAATGAGCAGTTCTTC	CASNTGGTYNEQFF
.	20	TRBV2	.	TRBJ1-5	TGTGCCAGCAGTGAAGCGAAACGAGTCGCCCGGGGTTGGAGCAATCAGCCCCAGCATTTT	CASSEAKRVARGWSNQPQHF
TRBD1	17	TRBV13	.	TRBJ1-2	TGTGCCAGCAGCCTAGGACAGGAGACAAATAAACGTGTAGCGATCACCTTC	CASSLGQETNKRVAITF
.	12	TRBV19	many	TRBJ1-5	TGTGCCAGCAGTAAAGGGAATCAGCCCCAGCATTTT	CASSKGNQPQHF
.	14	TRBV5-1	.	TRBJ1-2	TGCGCCAGCAGCGCGGGACATACTTCCTATGGCTACACCTTC	CASSAGHTSYGYTF
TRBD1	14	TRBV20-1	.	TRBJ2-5	TGCAGTGCTCGGACAGGGACCAGCAATCAGCCCCAGTACTTC	CSARTGTSNQPQYF
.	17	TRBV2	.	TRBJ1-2	TGTGCCAGCAGTGAAGTAAAGATTTTAGGGGATAGGTATGGCTACACCTTC	CASSEVKILGDRYGYTF
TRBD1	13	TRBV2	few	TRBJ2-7	TGTGCCAGCAGTCTCGCGACAGGGTACGAGCAGTACTTC	CASSLATGYEQYF
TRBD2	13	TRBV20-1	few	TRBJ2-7	TGCAGGGCTCGACTAGCGGGTATCCACGAGCAGTACTTC	CRARLAGIHEQYF
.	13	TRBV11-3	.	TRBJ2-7	TGTGCCAGCAGCTTATCAACTGCCTACGAGCAGTACTTC	CASSLSTAYEQYF
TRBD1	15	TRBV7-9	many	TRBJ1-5	TGTGCCAGCAGCTCTCGGACAGGGGTTGATCAGCCCCAGCATTTT	CASSSRTGVDQPQHF
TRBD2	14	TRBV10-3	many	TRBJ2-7	TGTGCCATCCAGGCGGGTAGCGGGAACTACGAGCAGTACTTC	CAIQAGSGNYEQYF
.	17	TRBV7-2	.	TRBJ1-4	TGTGCCAGCAGCGACCTGGGGGGGCCACCAACTAATGAAAAACTGTTTTTT	CASSDLGGPPTNEKLFF
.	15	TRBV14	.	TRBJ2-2	TGTGCCAGCAGCCAAGTAGGGCAGATCACCGGGGAGCTGTTTTTT	CASSQVGQITGELFF
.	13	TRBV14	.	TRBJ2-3	TGTGCCAGCAGCCCAGGTCTAACAGATACGCAGTATTTT	CASSPGLTDTQYF
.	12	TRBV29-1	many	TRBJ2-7	TGCAGCGTTGAAGGGGCTGGGTACGAGCAGTACTTC	CSVEGAGYEQYF
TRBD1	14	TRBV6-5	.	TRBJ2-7	TGTGCCAGCAGTTACCTGGGACAGGGCTACGAGCAGTACTTC	CASSYLGQGYEQYF